These 21 T cell receptor beta chains were sequenced from one sample in a study of T cell responses to AZD1222 COVID-19 vaccine. The repertoire was sequenced with immunoSEQ multiplex PCR; TCRdb's copy has only in-frame clones and lacks some. Among roughly 180,000 clones, roughly 92% were seen once, and the ten largest hold around 1.6%. Here the sequenced sample was peripheral blood, taken 28 days after the second AZD1222 dose. Receptors were obtained from an adult who received the AZD1222 COVID-19 vaccine.

The chain is built from TRBV6-5 and TRBJ1-5; the match to TRBD1 covers 8 bases. Losses at the gene ends were 5 bases for V and 1 base for J; bases not matched to a gene: 4. The germline CDR1 and CDR2 sequences are MNHEY and SVGAGI. The CDR3 has 15 amino acids. The CDR3 is CASSPDRGSNQPQHF. The CDR3 DNA reads TGTGCCAGCAGTCCCGACAGGGGAAGCAATCAGCCCCAGCATTTT.

This clone has only one observation. The J gene is TRBJ1-6, the V gene TRBV19, with D possibly matching TRBD1 (5 bases). This CDR3 is built from 14 residues. From germline, CDR1 is LNHDA and CDR2 SQIVND (reference sequence). Trimming took 5 bases from V and 9 from J, leaving 14 bases between them. DNA for the CDR3: TGTGCCAGTAGTTTACCGGGACCCTTTTCACCCCTCCACTTT. It translates to CASSLPGPFSPLHF.

The table lists this clone with a count of one. The chain is built from TRBV4-1 and TRBJ2-7, with TRBD2 matching 9 bases. With 1 base clipped from V and 3 bases from J, the junction kept 7 bases outside the gene matches. Germline values: CDR1 MGHRA, CDR2 YSYEKL. This CDR3 region has 16 residues. The CDR3 spells CASSQGASGGLYEQYF. The CDR3 DNA is TGCGCCAGCAGCCAAGGGGCAAGCGGGGGGCTCTACGAGCAGTACTTC.

The chain joins TRBV19 to TRBJ1-5; D unclear. This CDR3 is 12 amino acids long. Between the trimmed V and J ends, which lost 5 bases and 7 bases, there was a span of 9 bases. Germline V CDR1 and CDR2: LNHDA, SQIVND (reference sequence). CDR3 amino acids: CASSLPLQPQHF. For the CDR3, the DNA is TGTGCCAGTAGTCTCCCCTTGCAGCCCCAGCATTTT.

This chain joins TRBV19 and TRBJ1-2; tentative D call: TRBD1 (6 bases). The CDR3 covers 19 residues. V shed 3 bases and J shed 2 bases, with 25 bases lying between them. The germline V gene encodes CDR1 LNHDA and CDR2 SQIVND (reference sequence). CDR3 sequence (DNA): TGTGCCAGTAGTATGTACTCCAGGGGACGCGGTAAGAAAAACTATGGCTACACCTTC. It specifies CASSMYSRGRGKKNYGYTF.

This clone has a handful of counts. The chain couples TRBV19 to TRBJ1-2; D gene unclear. Looked up from germline, CDR1 is LNHDA and CDR2 is SQIVND (reference sequence). The V and J ends lost 1 base and 4 bases respectively, with 13 bases between them. This CDR3 has 15 residues. The CDR3 spells CASSIGGLSSYGYTF. For the CDR3, the DNA is TGTGCCAGTAGTATAGGAGGATTAAGTAGCTATGGCTACACCTTC. The full variable domain, completed using reference TRBV19 and TRBJ1-2, is DGGITQSPKYLFRKEGQNVTLSCEQNLNHDAMYWYRQDPGQGLRLIYYSQIVNDFQKGDIAEGYSVSREKKESFPLTVTSAQKNPTAFYLCASSIGGLSSYGYTFGSGTRLTVV.

The rearrangement joins TRBV7-9 to TRBJ1-5; TRBD1 might be the D (6 bases). The CDR3 is 15 amino acids. Germline V gene sequence: CDR1 SEHNR, CDR2 FQNEAQ (reference sequence). The V end was cut by 3 bases, the J end by 1 base, with 10 bases between. CDR3 sequence: CASSLWQGSNQPQHF. The DNA of the CDR3 is TGTGCCAGCAGCTTGTGGCAGGGGAGCAATCAGCCCCAGCATTTT.

The chain combines TRBV4-3 with TRBJ1-1; TRBD1 aligns across 9 bases. V trimming: 3 bases; J trimming: 7 bases; junction bases outside the gene matches: 9. This CDR3 has 15 residues. Germline V CDR1 and CDR2: LGHNA, YSLEER. Here the CDR3 reads CASSQGQGSSGEAFF. In DNA form, the CDR3 reads TGCGCCAGCAGCCAGGGACAGGGAAGTTCTGGTGAAGCTTTCTTT.

This chain uses TRBV19 with TRBJ2-1; TRBD2 matches at 15 bases. Germline V CDR1 and CDR2: LNHDA, SQIVND (reference sequence). The CDR3 sequence is 18 residues long. Trimming at V came to 5 bases and at J to 2 bases, leaving 7 bases not matched to a gene. The CDR3 DNA follows: TGTGCCAGTAGTCCCGGACTAGCGGGGGGGCCCGCCTACAATGAGCAGTTCTTC. This encodes CASSPGLAGGPAYNEQFF. The entire variable domain, with the rest obtained from reference TRBV19 and TRBJ2-1, is as follows: DGGITQSPKYLFRKEGQNVTLSCEQNLNHDAMYWYRQDPGQGLRLIYYSQIVNDFQKGDIAEGYSVSREKKESFPLTVTSAQKNPTAFYLCASSPGLAGGPAYNEQFFGPGTRLTVL.

The chain has TRBV5-8 and TRBJ1-1, with D hard to call. Trimming stripped 2 bases from V and 2 bases from J, with 10 bases between. Germline-derived CDR1 and CDR2 are SGHTS and YDEGEE. The CDR3 length is 14 residues. This CDR3 is CASSLLLGNTEAFF. CDR3 DNA sequence: TGTGCCAGCAGCTTATTATTAGGTAACACTGAAGCTTTCTTT.

The chain carries TRBV19 and TRBJ2-1; D gene unclear. V was trimmed by 5 bases and J by 7 bases, leaving 12 bases between them. Germline CDR1 and CDR2: LNHDA and SQIVND (reference sequence). The length of the CDR3 is 13 residues. The CDR3 nucleotides read TGTGCCAGTAGTCTCACGCACTCTAATGAGCAGTTCTTC. Translation gives CASSLTHSNEQFF.

V is TRBV7-9 and J is TRBJ1-1; D gene unclear. Deletions cut 2 bases from V and 1 base from J, with 5 bases between. Germline V CDR1 and CDR2: SEHNR, FQNEAQ (reference sequence). The CDR3 extends over 13 amino acids. The CDR3, as DNA: TGTGCCAGCAGCTTAAATCAGAACACTGAAGCTTTCTTT. This translates into CASSLNQNTEAFF.

The count of this clone is one. The chain has TRBV6-5 and TRBJ1-5; TRBD1 agrees at 8 bases. The germline CDR1 and CDR2 sequences are MNHEY and SVGAGI. With V trimmed by 3 bases and J by 3 bases, 4 bases remained unmatched. This CDR3 is 15 amino acids long. DNA for the CDR3: TGTGCCAGCAGTTATGACAGGGGTACCAATCAGCCCCAGCATTTT. This translates into CASSYDRGTNQPQHF.

The rearrangement links TRBV27 to TRBJ2-1; 10 positions agree with TRBD1. The germline V gene encodes CDR1 MNHEY and CDR2 SMNVEV (reference sequence). The CDR3 loop spans 16 amino acids. After removal of 4 bases from V and 7 bases from J, the junction contained 10 bases not matched to a gene. In nucleotides, the CDR3 is TGTGCCAGCAGTTCCTGGGACAGGGGAGCGGGAAATGAGCAGTTCTTC. Residues: CASSSWDRGAGNEQFF.

This rearrangement joins TRBV12-3 or TRBV12-4 to TRBJ2-6; D is possibly TRBD2 (5 bases). The CDR3 length is 13 residues. The V end was cut by 5 bases, the J end by 12 bases, with 14 bases between. The CDR3 spells CASSTRGISVLTF. The CDR3 DNA reads TGTGCCAGCAGTACCCGGGGTATCAGCGTCCTGACTTTC.

This clone was seen only once. CDR3 bases: TGTGCCAGCCTCGGGGGACCCTACGAGCAGTACTTC. It is translated as CASLGGPYEQYF. This chain links TRBV6-5 with TRBJ2-7, with D perhaps TRBD2 (6 bases). The germline CDR1 and CDR2 sequences are MNHEY and SVGAGI. The CDR3 extends over 12 amino acids. V lost 8 bases to trimming and J lost 2 bases, with 10 bases between them.

This chain uses TRBV20-1 with TRBJ2-3; 9 bases align to TRBD2. This CDR3 is 14 amino acids long. Germline CDR1 DFQATT, CDR2 SNEGSKA (reference sequence). Trimming removed 3 bases from V and 3 bases from J; junction bases left unmatched: 4. CDR3 region: CSASLREGTDTQYF. Here the CDR3 DNA reads TGCAGTGCTAGTCTGCGGGAGGGGACAGATACGCAGTATTTT.

The chain has TRBV4-3 and TRBJ2-2; possible D gene TRBD2, 5 bases. Germline lookup yields CDR1 LGHNA and CDR2 YSLEER. CDR3 length: 15 residues. Between the trimmed V and J ends, which lost 4 bases and 4 bases, there was a span of 13 bases. The DNA for the CDR3 is TGCGCCAGCAGCCCCTCCCGGGGTGGCACCGGGGAGCTGTTTTTT. Protein sequence: CASSPSRGGTGELFF.

V is TRBV6-4 and J is TRBJ2-3; 12 bases are a match to TRBD2. This CDR3 comprises 14 residues. Trimming removed 6 bases from V and 7 bases from J; junction bases left unmatched: 5. Germline V gene sequence: CDR1 MRHNA, CDR2 SNTAGT. As DNA, the CDR3 is TGTGCCAGCAGCTCTAGCGGGAGGGCCAATACGCAGTATTTT. Translation: CASSSSGRANTQYF.

The chain uses TRBV24-1 and TRBJ2-7; possibly TRBD1 or TRBD2 for D (5 bases each). The CDR3 consists of 16 residues. Deletions cut 1 base from V and 0 bases from J, with 12 bases between. Per the germline V gene, CDR1 is KGHDR and CDR2 is SFDVKD. CDR3 amino acids: CATSDLEGHGSYEQYF. CDR3 DNA: TGTGCCACCAGTGATTTAGAGGGGCACGGCTCCTACGAGCAGTACTTC.

This clone was recorded once. The J gene is TRBJ1-2, the V gene TRBV30, with 9 bases fitting TRBD1. Trimming at V came to 3 bases and at J to 6 bases, leaving 5 bases not matched to a gene. The CDR3 runs to 13 residues. Germline V CDR1 and CDR2: GTSNPN, SVGIG (reference sequence). This chain's CDR3 is CAWSGTGMHGYTF. As DNA, the CDR3 is TGTGCCTGGAGCGGGACAGGGATGCATGGCTACACCTTC.